The entry below describes one TCR beta chain. The antigen is undetermined. V dropped 5 bases and J dropped 7; count of bases not matched to a gene: 11. This CDR3 is 15 amino acids long. CDR1 MNHEY and CDR2 SVGAGI come from the germline V gene. This entry comes from a study of T cell responses to AZD1222 COVID-19 vaccine. The overall study: Pooling was applied to second doses at about 4 or about 12 weeks.

Overall study findings and caveats: Most donors were white British, females outnumbered males, and clonal diversity was possibly underestimated.

Profiling relied on immunoSEQ multiplex PCR, and the TCRdb table lists in-frame clones only, not all of them. The repertoire holds about 120,000 clones, with about 89% as singletons. The input for sequencing was peripheral blood, taken on day 0 of AZD1222 vaccination. The V call is TRBV6-5, the J call TRBJ1-3; 7 bases fit TRBD1. The origin of this receptor is an adult in good health. CDR3 sequence: CASSLSPTGKNTIYF. CDR3 coding DNA: TGTGCCAGCAGTCTATCCCCGACAGGGAAGAACACCATATATTTT.